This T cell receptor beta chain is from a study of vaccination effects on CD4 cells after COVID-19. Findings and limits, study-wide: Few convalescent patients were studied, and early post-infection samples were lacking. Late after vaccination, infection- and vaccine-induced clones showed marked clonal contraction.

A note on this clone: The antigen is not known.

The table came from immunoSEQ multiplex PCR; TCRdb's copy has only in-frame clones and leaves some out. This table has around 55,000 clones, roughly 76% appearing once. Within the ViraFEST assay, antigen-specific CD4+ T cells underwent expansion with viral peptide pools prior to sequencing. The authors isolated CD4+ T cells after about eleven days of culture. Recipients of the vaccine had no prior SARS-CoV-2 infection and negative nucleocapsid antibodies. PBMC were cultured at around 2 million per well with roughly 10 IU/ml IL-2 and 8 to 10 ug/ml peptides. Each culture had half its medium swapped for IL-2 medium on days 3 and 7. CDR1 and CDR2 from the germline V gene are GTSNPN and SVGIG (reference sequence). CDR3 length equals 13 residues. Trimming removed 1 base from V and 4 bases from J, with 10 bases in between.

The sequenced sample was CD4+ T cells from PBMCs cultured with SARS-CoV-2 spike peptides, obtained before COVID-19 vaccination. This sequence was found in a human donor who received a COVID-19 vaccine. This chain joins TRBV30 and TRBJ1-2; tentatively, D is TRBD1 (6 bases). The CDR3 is CAWSGTALYGYTF. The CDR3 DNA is TGTGCCTGGAGTGGGACAGCTCTCTATGGCTACACCTTC.